This is a list of T cell receptor beta chains from one sample in a study of blood T cell repertoires in COVID-19. Generated by immunoSEQ multiplex PCR, the TCRdb table keeps only in-frame clones and is missing some. The repertoire holds approximately 250,000 clones, with 86% as singletons. The sequenced sample was peripheral blood. The receptors stem from a man aged 35-49 years with active or convalescent COVID-19. Each CDR3 is given with its conserved first and last residue. Each record gives: V gene, D gene, J gene, clone size, CDR3 protein, CDR3 DNA. The D gene is left open where the match is weak. Clone size is given for some rows only: seen once, a few or many times, or a class if the clone is expanded.

V: TRBV3-1/TRBV3-2
D: .
J: TRBJ1-2
size: few
CDR3: CASSQEQGGYTF
DNA: TGTGCCAGCAGCCAAGAGCAGGGTGGCTACACCTTC

V: TRBV13
D: .
J: TRBJ1-4
size: .
CDR3: CASSLSPEARGWLDEKLFF
DNA: TGTGCCAGCAGCCTGTCCCCGGAGGCCAGGGGTTGGTTAGATGAAAAACTGTTTTTT

V: TRBV19
D: TRBD1
J: TRBJ1-5
size: few
CDR3: CASSSGTASNQPQHF
DNA: TGTGCCAGTAGTAGCGGGACAGCCAGCAATCAGCCCCAGCATTTT

V: TRBV13
D: TRBD1
J: TRBJ1-2
size: .
CDR3: CASSLGQSDRGTYGYTF
DNA: TGTGCCAGCAGCTTAGGCCAGTCGGACAGGGGGACCTATGGCTACACCTTC

V: TRBV5-5
D: TRBD1
J: TRBJ2-5
size: .
CDR3: CASSWGTGEETQYF
DNA: TGTGCCAGCAGCTGGGGGACAGGGGAAGAGACCCAGTACTTC

V: TRBV5-1
D: TRBD1
J: TRBJ2-2
size: .
CDR3: CASSGTGGTGELFF
DNA: TGCGCCAGCAGCGGGACAGGGGGCACCGGGGAGCTGTTTTTT

V: TRBV6-1
D: TRBD2
J: TRBJ2-7
size: .
CDR3: CASRLGGTTFYEQYF
DNA: TGTGCCAGCCGACTCGGAGGGACTACTTTCTACGAGCAGTACTTC

V: TRBV3-1/TRBV3-2
D: .
J: TRBJ1-2
size: .
CDR3: CASSQIRDYGYTF
DNA: TGTGCCAGCAGCCAGATCAGGGACTATGGCTACACCTTC

V: TRBV10-3
D: .
J: TRBJ1-6
size: many
CDR3: CAIQDSYNSPLHF
DNA: TGTGCCATACAGGACTCCTATAATTCACCCCTCCACTTT

V: TRBV10-3
D: .
J: TRBJ2-5
size: .
CDR3: CAISDYRVGETQYF
DNA: TGTGCCATCAGCGACTACAGGGTGGGAGAGACCCAGTACTTC

V: TRBV5-5
D: .
J: TRBJ2-6
size: .
CDR3: CASSGGTGGSGANVLTF
DNA: TGTGCCAGCAGCGGCGGGACTGGCGGTTCGGGGGCCAACGTCCTGACTTTC

V: TRBV5-1
D: .
J: TRBJ1-3
size: .
CDR3: CASSLAGLDTIYF
DNA: TGCGCCAGCAGCTTGGCAGGGCTGGACACCATATATTTT

V: TRBV9
D: TRBD2
J: TRBJ2-1
size: .
CDR3: CASSPRLPAGGPGEQFF
DNA: TGTGCCAGCAGCCCGCGACTGCCAGCGGGGGGACCTGGAGAGCAGTTCTTC

V: TRBV5-6
D: .
J: TRBJ2-6
size: .
CDR3: CASRDISGANVLTF
DNA: TGTGCCAGCAGGGACATCTCTGGGGCCAACGTCCTGACTTTC

V: TRBV28
D: .
J: TRBJ1-5
size: .
CDR3: CASKGVGNQPQHF
DNA: TGTGCCAGCAAAGGGGTTGGCAATCAGCCCCAGCATTTT

V: TRBV7-8
D: .
J: TRBJ2-7
size: .
CDR3: CASSFRGPSYEQYF
DNA: TGTGCCAGCAGCTTCAGGGGCCCCTCCTACGAGCAGTACTTC

V: TRBV2
D: .
J: TRBJ1-5
size: few
CDR3: CASSEPPAGNQPQHF
DNA: TGTGCCAGCAGTGAGCCCCCCGCGGGCAATCAGCCCCAGCATTTT

V: TRBV10-1
D: .
J: TRBJ1-6
size: .
CDR3: CASSSGIQGPLHF
DNA: TGCGCCAGCAGTAGTGGAATTCAGGGACCCCTCCACTTT

V: TRBV12-2
D: .
J: TRBJ1-2
size: .
CDR3: CASRSRGLEPQYYGYTF
DNA: TGTGCAAGTCGCTCCAGGGGATTGGAGCCGCAGTACTATGGCTACACCTTC

V: TRBV2
D: TRBD1
J: TRBJ1-2
size: .
CDR3: CASTADPGQAISNYGYTF
DNA: TGTGCCAGCACGGCGGACCCGGGACAGGCGATTTCTAACTATGGCTACACCTTC

V: TRBV2
D: .
J: TRBJ1-2
size: few
CDR3: CASSEGGWGYTF
DNA: TGTGCCAGCAGTGAAGGAGGATGGGGCTACACCTTC

V: TRBV6-5
D: TRBD2
J: TRBJ2-1
size: .
CDR3: CASMLAVSSYNEQFF
DNA: TGTGCCAGCATGCTAGCGGTAAGCTCCTACAATGAGCAGTTCTTC

V: TRBV27
D: TRBD2
J: TRBJ2-2
size: .
CDR3: CASWGLAGTGELFF
DNA: TGTGCCTCCTGGGGACTAGCGGGTACCGGGGAGCTGTTTTTT

V: TRBV5-6
D: TRBD1
J: TRBJ1-4
size: .
CDR3: CASSSGTGGEKLFF
DNA: TGTGCCAGCAGCTCCGGGACAGGGGGCGAAAAACTGTTTTTT

V: TRBV4-1
D: .
J: TRBJ1-5
size: .
CDR3: CASSQQGYGNQPQHF
DNA: TGCGCCAGCAGCCAACAGGGGTATGGCAATCAGCCCCAGCATTTT

V: TRBV5-1
D: .
J: TRBJ2-2
size: .
CDR3: CASSPTGDGELFF
DNA: TGCGCCAGCAGCCCGACGGGGGACGGGGAGCTGTTTTTT

V: TRBV30
D: TRBD2
J: TRBJ2-7
size: .
CDR3: CAWRHGGLGGYEQYF
DNA: TGTGCCTGGAGACATGGGGGACTAGGTGGTTACGAGCAGTACTTC

V: TRBV9
D: TRBD1
J: TRBJ1-4
size: .
CDR3: CASSHRTGGENDEKLFF
DNA: TGTGCCAGCAGCCACCGGACAGGGGGTGAAAATGATGAAAAACTGTTTTTT

V: TRBV7-6
D: .
J: TRBJ1-1
size: few
CDR3: CASSLVSLPGANTEAFF
DNA: TGTGCCAGCAGCTTAGTATCACTCCCGGGAGCTAACACTGAAGCTTTCTTT

V: TRBV6-2/TRBV6-3
D: .
J: TRBJ2-7
size: .
CDR3: CASSKPGDTYEQYF
DNA: TGTGCCAGCAGTAAACCGGGGGATACCTACGAGCAGTACTTC

V: TRBV12-5
D: .
J: TRBJ1-3
size: .
CDR3: CASVWGGTGNTIYF
DNA: TGTGCTAGTGTTTGGGGGGGCACTGGAAACACCATATATTTT

V: TRBV11-2
D: TRBD1
J: TRBJ2-2
size: .
CDR3: CASRSPRDSNTGELFF
DNA: TGTGCCAGCAGGTCCCCCCGGGACAGTAATACCGGGGAGCTGTTTTTT

V: TRBV5-1
D: .
J: TRBJ2-3
size: .
CDR3: CASSGGSGDTQYF
DNA: TGCGCCAGCAGCGGGGGCAGTGGAGATACGCAGTATTTT

V: TRBV5-6
D: .
J: TRBJ1-1
size: .
CDR3: CASSLEGTPVAFF
DNA: TGTGCCAGCAGCTTGGAGGGGACACCGGTCGCTTTCTTT

V: TRBV9
D: .
J: TRBJ1-6
size: .
CDR3: CASSVSPDRNSPLHF
DNA: TGTGCCAGCAGCGTAAGCCCGGACAGAAATTCACCCCTCCACTTT

V: TRBV24-1
D: TRBD1
J: TRBJ1-5
size: .
CDR3: CATSARQGNSQHF
DNA: TGTGCCACCAGTGCTCGACAGGGGAACTCCCAGCATTTT

V: TRBV11-2
D: .
J: TRBJ2-7
size: .
CDR3: CASSLPTWGPYEQYF
DNA: TGTGCCAGCAGCCTGCCAACCTGGGGCCCCTACGAGCAGTACTTC

V: TRBV18
D: TRBD1
J: TRBJ1-5
size: .
CDR3: CASSADRGYSNQPQHF
DNA: TGTGCCAGCTCAGCGGACAGGGGGTATAGCAATCAGCCCCAGCATTTT

V: TRBV24-1
D: .
J: TRBJ2-7
size: .
CDR3: CASQPRGGGREQYF
DNA: TGTGCCTCGCAACCGAGGGGAGGGGGTCGCGAGCAGTACTTC

V: TRBV4-1
D: TRBD1
J: TRBJ1-5
size: .
CDR3: CASSLRAVVEGAVSNQPQHF
DNA: TGCGCCAGCAGCCTTAGAGCGGTGGTAGAGGGGGCTGTGAGCAATCAGCCCCAGCATTTT

V: TRBV2
D: .
J: TRBJ2-5
size: .
CDR3: CASSYQETQYF
DNA: TGTGCCAGCAGCTATCAAGAGACCCAGTACTTC

V: TRBV12-3/TRBV12-4
D: .
J: TRBJ1-2
size: .
CDR3: CASSLQWDYGYTF
DNA: TGTGCCAGCAGCCTACAGTGGGACTATGGCTACACCTTC

V: TRBV6-5
D: TRBD2
J: TRBJ2-1
size: .
CDR3: CASSYSGPGRNEQFF
DNA: TGTGCCAGCAGTTACTCAGGGCCCGGGAGGAATGAGCAGTTCTTC

V: TRBV5-6
D: TRBD1
J: TRBJ1-5
size: .
CDR3: CASSLDRVQPQHF
DNA: TGTGCCAGCAGCCTAGACAGGGTGCAGCCCCAGCATTTT

V: TRBV15
D: TRBD1
J: TRBJ2-7
size: .
CDR3: CATSRPPTGAAYEQYF
DNA: TGTGCCACCAGCAGACCCCCGACAGGGGCGGCCTACGAGCAGTACTTC

V: TRBV6-5
D: TRBD1
J: TRBJ2-1
size: .
CDR3: CASSYRQGNYNEQFF
DNA: TGTGCCAGCAGTTACCGACAGGGCAATTACAATGAGCAGTTCTTC